This TCR beta chain was identified during a study of molecular identifiers for immune sequencing clone quantification. Points from the study as a whole: Clones above 20 RNA copies contained over 98% of effector molecules and under 1% of naive molecules.

The authors gated naive CD8 T cells as CD8+CD4-CCR7+CD45RA+ for sorting. Concerning this clonotype itself: Its antigen is unknown.

From the PCR reads, TCRdb called clonotypes with MiXCR, one entry per CDR3 protein. This table has 9,500 to 15,000 distinct CDR3 sequences, 15% to 20% appearing once. The CDR3 contains 15 residues. Germline CDR1 reads SNHLY; CDR2 reads FYNNEI. The germline V and J ends were trimmed by 6 bases and 7 bases, with 18 bases remaining between them. V gene TRBV2 combines with J gene TRBJ1-4, with D unresolved. Sequences were obtained from naive CD8+ T cells from blood, with Jurkat cell RNA spiked in. Subset in this sample: FACS-sorted CD8+CD4-CCR7+CD45RA+ naive T cells. This TCR derives from a human donor in good health. Some libraries in this study had Jurkat cell RNA spiked in. As DNA, the CDR3 is TGTGCCAGCAGACCTAACCCGCGGGGAGGTGAAAAACTGTTTTTT. Amino acid sequence: CASRPNPRGGEKLFF.